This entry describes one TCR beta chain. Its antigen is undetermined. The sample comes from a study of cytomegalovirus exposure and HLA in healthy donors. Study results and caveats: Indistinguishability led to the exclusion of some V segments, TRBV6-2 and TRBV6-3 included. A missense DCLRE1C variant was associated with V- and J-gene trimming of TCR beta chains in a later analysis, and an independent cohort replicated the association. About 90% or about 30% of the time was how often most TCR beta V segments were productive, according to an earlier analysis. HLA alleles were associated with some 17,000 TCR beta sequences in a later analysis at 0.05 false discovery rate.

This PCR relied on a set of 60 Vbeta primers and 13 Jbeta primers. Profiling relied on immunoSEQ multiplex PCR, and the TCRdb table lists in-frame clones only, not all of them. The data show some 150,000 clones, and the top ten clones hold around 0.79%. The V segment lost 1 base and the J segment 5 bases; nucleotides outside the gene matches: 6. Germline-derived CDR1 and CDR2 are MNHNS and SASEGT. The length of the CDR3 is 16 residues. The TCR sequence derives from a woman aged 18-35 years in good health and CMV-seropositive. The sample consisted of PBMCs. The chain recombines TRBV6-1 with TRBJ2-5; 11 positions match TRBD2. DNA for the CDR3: TGTGCCAGCAGTGAAGGGTTAGCGGGAGGGATGGAGACCCAGTACTTC. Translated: CASSEGLAGGMETQYF.